This T cell receptor (beta chain) emerged from a study of identical twins (TCRdb year 2016). General notes on the study: To test whether fetal clonotypes persist, this study deep-sequenced TCR alpha and beta repertoires from monozygotic twins, from unrelated adults of various ages, and from cord blood. To rule out contamination, replicate twin experiments were performed at different times with different library preparation protocols.

V is pruned by 5 bases and J by 2 bases, leaving 11 bases of the junction without a gene match. Based on the germline V gene (reference sequence), the CDR1 and CDR2 sequences are MNHEY and SMNVEV. From the cysteine through the phenylalanine, the CDR3 covers 18 amino acids. Only the CDR3 DNA stays, 54 bases, in frame from base 1. All donors were healthy Caucasians. The twin cohort consisted of three pairs of female monozygotic twins, all aged about 18 to 30 years. Positive isolation kits from Invitrogen were used to isolate CD4+ and CD8+ T cell populations. The library came from 5' RACE. The instrument was an Illumina HiSeq 2000. A universal primer binding site was introduced by template switching, and a unique molecular identifier was present in the final cDNA, enabling accurate counting of TCR cDNA molecules. First-strand cDNA for TCR alpha and beta chains was synthesized from specific primers in the conserved constant-segment region. Each cDNA library was double barcoded, with a SMART-Mk sample barcode plus Illumina barcodes, to control for contamination. TruSeq adapter sequences, together with Illumina sample barcodes, were added in two successive PCR steps. The Illumina HiSeq platform was used with custom primers to sequence TCR alpha and beta cDNA libraries. From the authors' description of their analysis: MiGEC processed the raw reads to extract unique molecular identifiers, while MiXCR was used to determine the CDR3 positions. For each individual, recombination models were inferred using an EM algorithm with the repgenHMM and IGoR tools. Shared clonotypes were analyzed with the tcR package in R, and sharing was normalized by the product of cloneset sizes. To study raw recombination free of thymic and clonal selection effects, out-of-frame nonproductive sequences were analyzed. Starting from the raw public reads, TCRdb applied fastp trimming at Q25, assembled clones with MiXCR and retained in-frame beta chains. Each CDR3 protein gets just one entry, which takes the most common genes and DNA from the rows behind it. The V and J calls come from TCRdb's annotation, not from the publication. This sample is represented by a few hundred thousand distinct CDR3 sequences; around 15% of them were singletons. Of the sample, approximately 1% is held by the ten largest clones.

This clonotype has just a few counts. Its antigen is unknown. No qualities accompany the bases; no much larger clone lies one base away. Results the study describes overall, beyond this receptor: Compared with coincidental sharing between unrelated individuals, out-of-frame TCR alpha sequences shared between twins had an excess of sequences with low generation probability. Because the same donors could not be followed over many years, the conclusions depended on cross-sectional statistical analysis. Zero-insertion analyses could be partly confounded by invariant T cells such as MAIT and iNKT, though diverse VJ usage argued against such confounding for most clonotypes. In monozygotic twins, out-of-frame TCR alpha sharing was systematically underestimated by recombination models, although the models agreed with sharing between unrelated individuals. Abundant cord blood beta clonotypes had fewer insertions, young adult naive repertoires showed a similar but weaker trend, and memory repertoires showed no such trend. In beta out-of-frame sequences, excess twin sharing was weaker, because having fewer shared sequences lowered the signal-to-noise ratio.

This same sample was also part of a study on yellow fever vaccine responses in identical twins. Per the second study: According to the authors, in identical twins the way T cells responded to vaccination appeared partly convergent and partly personalized. Focusing on identical twins, the study followed the T cell clones that responded to the vaccine, and did so with precision.

Material: CD4+ T cells sorted from blood. The source of this sequence is a woman aged 18-29 years in good health. The rearrangement joined TRBV27 to TRBJ2-2, with TRBD2 identical over 10 junction bases. The DNA sequence is TGTGCCAGCAGTACCCTCCTGCTAGCGGGGGCCAACACCGGGGAGCTGTTTTTT. Translated, it gives CASSTLLLAGANTGELFF.